The clone carrying this T cell receptor (beta chain) was seen at least ten times. What it recognizes is unknown. This sample is part of a study of tumor and adjacent non-tumor tissue in lung cancer. Overall study findings and caveats: Compared with tumor, normal lung showed significantly lower TCR diversity. Normal lung showed higher cumulative top 100 clone frequency than tumor.

A modified ARM-PCR protocol with three rounds of nested PCR amplified TCRbeta. TCRdb ran MiXCR on the multiplex PCR reads and lists one entry per CDR3 protein. The sample holds 50,000 to 70,000 distinct CDR3 sequences; about 61% are singletons and the top ten take 32%. The ends were cut back, 7 bases at V and 8 bases at J, with 20 bases in the middle. Per germline, CDR1 MNHNS and CDR2 SASEGT. This CDR3 spans 15 amino acids. RNA was extracted from bulk tissue without any cell sorting. Distant lung tissue was collected more than 3 cm away from the tumor edge. The chain carries TRBV6-1 and TRBJ1-4; tentatively, D is TRBD1 (5 bases). This TCR was recovered from a man in his 70s with non-small cell lung cancer. The sequencing sample was made of distant non-tumor lung tissue. The CDR3 protein is CASITGRANREKLFF. In DNA, the CDR3 is TGTGCCAGCATCACGGGCAGGGCGAATCGGGAAAAACTGTTTTTT.